These T cell receptor beta chains were read from a single sample in a study of somatic mutations in cytotoxic T cells in rheumatoid arthritis. Measured with immunoSEQ multiplex PCR; TCRdb has only the in-frame clones, and not every one. Counted here are some 40,000 clones, less than 85% occurring once; the ten biggest clones make up 3.2%. The source material was CD8+ T cells sorted from blood. The receptors were sampled from a man aged 35 to 55 in good health. CDR3s include the opening cysteine and the closing phenylalanine or tryptophan. Fields, in order: J gene, V gene, D gene, CDR3 protein, CDR3 DNA. D genes are given only for firm matches.

j_gene: TRBJ1-4; v_gene: TRBV5-1; d_gene: NA; CDR3aa: CASSLGDWRATNEKLFF; CDR3nt: TGCGCCAGCAGCTTGGGGGACTGGAGGGCAACTAATGAAAAACTGTTTTTT
j_gene: TRBJ2-7; v_gene: TRBV6-5; d_gene: NA; CDR3aa: CASRSQAYEQYF; CDR3nt: TGTGCCAGCAGATCACAGGCCTACGAGCAGTACTTC
j_gene: TRBJ1-5; v_gene: TRBV19; d_gene: TRBD1; CDR3aa: CASSPSLDRGTVQPQHF; CDR3nt: TGTGCCAGTAGTCCCTCCCTTGACAGGGGGACGGTTCAGCCCCAGCATTTT
j_gene: TRBJ2-3; v_gene: TRBV2; d_gene: TRBD1; CDR3aa: CASSVPDRVQPVPRDTQYF; CDR3nt: TGTGCCAGCAGTGTACCCGACAGGGTCCAACCGGTTCCCAGAGATACGCAGTATTTT
j_gene: TRBJ1-1; v_gene: TRBV6-5; d_gene: NA; CDR3aa: CASSYGVTNTEAFF; CDR3nt: TGTGCCAGCAGTTACGGGGTCACGAACACTGAAGCTTTCTTT
j_gene: TRBJ2-1; v_gene: TRBV6-6; d_gene: NA; CDR3aa: CASSYMGGNEQFF; CDR3nt: TGTGCCAGCAGTTATATGGGGGGCAATGAGCAGTTCTTC
j_gene: TRBJ2-1; v_gene: TRBV27; d_gene: NA; CDR3aa: CASSLAASGRAEQFF; CDR3nt: TGTGCCAGCAGTTTGGCGGCTTCCGGGAGAGCTGAGCAGTTCTTC
j_gene: TRBJ1-1; v_gene: TRBV5-5; d_gene: NA; CDR3aa: CASSLMADLSEAFF; CDR3nt: TGTGCCAGCAGCTTGATGGCAGATTTATCTGAAGCTTTCTTT
j_gene: TRBJ2-2; v_gene: TRBV30; d_gene: TRBD1; CDR3aa: CAWDRVGTGELFF; CDR3nt: TGTGCCTGGGACAGGGTGGGCACCGGGGAGCTGTTTTTT
j_gene: TRBJ1-1; v_gene: TRBV7-6; d_gene: TRBD1; CDR3aa: CASSLSRGLNMNTEAFF; CDR3nt: TGTGCCAGCAGCTTAAGTAGGGGGCTCAATATGAACACTGAAGCTTTCTTT
j_gene: TRBJ2-1; v_gene: TRBV6-4; d_gene: NA; CDR3aa: CASSPGEAQNEQFF; CDR3nt: TGTGCCAGCAGTCCCGGGGAGGCTCAGAATGAGCAGTTCTTC